Listed here is a single T cell receptor (beta chain). The data belong to a study of neoadjuvant nivolumab and ipilimumab in lung cancer. The assay was immunoSEQ multiplex PCR, and TCRdb's table has in-frame clones only and misses some. The table lists approximately 13,000 clones, around 70% of them singletons. Germline CDR1 reads MRHNA; CDR2 reads SNTAGT. This CDR3 is built from 14 residues. With V trimmed by 4 bases and J by 4 bases, 0 bases remained unmatched. This clonotype was sampled from an adult with non-small cell lung cancer. The chain couples TRBV6-4 to TRBJ2-3; 12 nucleotides match TRBD2. The specimen was peripheral blood, collected after neoadjuvant nivolumab, alone or with ipilimumab, at or shortly before surgery. This CDR3 is CASSGLAGADTQYF. In nucleotides, the CDR3 is TGTGCCAGCAGTGGACTAGCGGGAGCAGATACGCAGTATTTT.